This TCR beta chain was identified during a study of blood T cells in healthy people across ages. Study conclusions and caveats: As naive T cell percentage varied, TCR beta diversity correlated strongly with it.

With respect to this clonotype: As yet, its antigen is unknown.

Sample-barcoded 5' priming and a J-beta primer mix drove a second PCR of about 7 to 11 cycles. TCRdb redid the calling of the 5' RACE reads with MiXCR, one entry per CDR3 protein. Here the sample spans approximately 850,000 distinct CDR3 sequences, roughly 44% being singletons. The CDR3 totals 17 residues. V was clipped by 8 bases and J by 2 bases; unmatched bases: 7. Each donor gave around 9.3 milliliters of peripheral blood. Every sample had a minimum of 6.5 million PBMCs isolated. Total RNA, at least 6 micrograms per sample, was extracted from PBMCs. This rearrangement joins TRBV12-3 or TRBV12-4 to TRBJ2-2; 14 nucleotides line up with TRBD2. The source material was blood. This receptor was taken from a man in his fifties or sixties in good health. The CDR3 sequence: CASLRLAGGTNTGELFF. The CDR3 nucleotides are TGTGCCAGCCTCAGACTAGCGGGGGGGACTAACACCGGGGAGCTGTTTTTT.